A selection of T cell receptor beta chains follows, all from one sample in a study of blood T cells in healthy people across ages. TCRdb independently ran MiXCR on the 5' RACE reads; one entry per CDR3 protein. Among roughly 720,000 distinct CDR3 sequences, around half were seen once, and the ten largest hold about two fifths. The sample comprised blood. All receptors come from a man older than 75 in good health. Both conserved end residues are part of each CDR3. A D gene is named only where the DNA matches it firmly. Clone size is shown for a subset of rows, as once, few, many or a class of expanded clone.

size	D	J	V	DNA	CDR3
NA	NA	TRBJ1-2	TRBV20-1	TGCAGTGCGCCGGGTTACGCGGACGATTACACCTTC	CSAPGYADDYTF
few	NA	TRBJ2-1	TRBV14	TGTGCCAGCAGCCCCGCTCGCTTGAATCGAACCCCCCGGGGGCAGCAGTTCTTC	CASSPARLNRTPRGQQFF
NA	TRBD2	TRBJ2-1	TRBV7-6	TGTGCCAGCAGCTTAGCTTCGACTAGCCTCTTCAATGAGCAGTTCTTC	CASSLASTSLFNEQFF
few	NA	TRBJ2-5	TRBV20-1	TGCAGTGCTAGAGTCCTGAGGGGCGGAGAGACCCAGTACTTC	CSARVLRGGETQYF
NA	NA	TRBJ1-2	TRBV5-6	TGTGCCAGCAGCTTGGAGGGACCTAACTATGGCTACACCTTC	CASSLEGPNYGYTF
NA	NA	TRBJ2-1	TRBV29-1	TGCAGCGTTGTCAAGGGAGGCTATGAGCAGTTCTTC	CSVVKGGYEQFF
many	TRBD2	TRBJ2-3	TRBV29-1	TGCAGTGTCACTAGCGGGGGGAGCACAGATACGCAGTATTTT	CSVTSGGSTDTQYF
NA	TRBD1	TRBJ2-1	TRBV7-9	TGTGCCAGCAGCTTATTGGGACAGCTCTCCTACAATGAGCAGTTCTTC	CASSLLGQLSYNEQFF
once	TRBD1	TRBJ2-1	TRBV6-5	TGTGCCAGCAGTTACTCGGGTTTGGGACAGGGGCGCGATGAGCAGTTCTTC	CASSYSGLGQGRDEQFF
NA	TRBD1	TRBJ1-5	TRBV10-3	TGTGCCATTTCTTCGGACAGGGAAAAAGGGCAGCCCCAGCATTTT	CAISSDREKGQPQHF
NA	TRBD2	TRBJ2-1	TRBV15	TGTGCCACCAGTCTTGGGACTAGCGGAAGTAATGAGCAGTTCTTC	CATSLGTSGSNEQFF
few	NA	TRBJ2-4	TRBV5-1	TGCGCCAGCAAACACCAAAACATTCAGTACTTC	CASKHQNIQYF
NA	NA	TRBJ2-7	TRBV7-8	TGTGCCAGCAGCTCCCCGGTCGGGCTGGAGTTCTACGAGCAGTACTTC	CASSSPVGLEFYEQYF
few	NA	TRBJ2-5	TRBV29-1	TGCAGCGTTGAAGAGTGGGATTCTCAAGAGACCCAGTACTTC	CSVEEWDSQETQYF
NA	NA	TRBJ2-7	TRBV2	TGTGCCAGCAGTGAAATGGCAGGCCTATCAGACAATGAGCAGTACTTC	CASSEMAGLSDNEQYF
NA	NA	TRBJ2-1	TRBV12-3/TRBV12-4	TGTGCCAGCAGGGAAGTCGATGAGCAGTTCTTC	CASREVDEQFF
NA	TRBD2	TRBJ2-5	TRBV28	TGTGCCAGCAGTTTATTATTGGGGCGGGAGGGAATCCTTCCCTACGAGACCCAGTACTTC	CASSLLLGREGILPYETQYF
NA	NA	TRBJ2-7	TRBV5-1	TGCGCCAGCAGCTTCGACTGGGGGGTAGAAACCCAGTACTTC	CASSFDWGVETQYF
NA	NA	TRBJ2-2	TRBV28	TGTGCCAGCACAGGGAGGGGGATCACCGGGGAGCTGTTTTTT	CASTGRGITGELFF
NA	NA	TRBJ2-1	TRBV12-1	TGTGCCAGCAGCTCCGCACCCCTAGCGGGAGAACCCGATGAGCAGTTCTTC	CASSSAPLAGEPDEQFF
NA	NA	TRBJ2-7	TRBV24-1	TGTGCCACCAGTGATTCGACAGCGCCCGGGGAGTACTTC	CATSDSTAPGEYF
NA	NA	TRBJ1-2	TRBV3-1	TGTGCCAGCAGCCAATCTCTTAACTATGGCTACACCTTC	CASSQSLNYGYTF
NA	TRBD2	TRBJ2-1	TRBV9	TGTGCCAGCAGCCCCGGGACTAGCGCTACAAATGAGCAGTTCTTC	CASSPGTSATNEQFF
many	NA	TRBJ2-7	TRBV7-2	TGTGCCAGCAGCTTGGGCCGGGCCTACGAGCAGTACTTC	CASSLGRAYEQYF
once	NA	TRBJ1-2	TRBV27	TGTGCCAGCAGGTCACACGTCCTCTCTCAGGGCTACACCTTC	CASRSHVLSQGYTF
many	NA	TRBJ2-7	TRBV29-1	TGCAGCGTTGTGGGGGCGGGCTACGAGCAGTACTTC	CSVVGAGYEQYF
NA	NA	TRBJ1-2	TRBV30	TGTGCCTGGAGGTTCACCCGACACACCTTC	CAWRFTRHTF
NA	TRBD2	TRBJ2-1	TRBV5-1	TGCGTCAGCAGCCCTAGCGGATACTCCTACAATGAGCAGTTCTTC	CVSSPSGYSYNEQFF
NA	NA	TRBJ2-5	TRBV3-1	TGTGCCAGCAGCCAAACCCAGGGCAAAGAGACCCAGTACTTC	CASSQTQGKETQYF
once	TRBD2	TRBJ2-1	TRBV6-6	TGTGCCAGCAGTGGGCCCGGGACTAGGGGCACGGGTGAGCAGTTCTTC	CASSGPGTRGTGEQFF
NA	NA	TRBJ2-7	TRBV19	TGTGCCGCGGGCGGTGAGCAGGGCTTGGCCGAGCAGTACTTC	CAAGGEQGLAEQYF
NA	NA	TRBJ2-7	TRBV20-1	TGCAGTGCTATTCCGGGAAAAGACGAGCAGTACTTC	CSAIPGKDEQYF
NA	NA	TRBJ2-5	TRBV7-9	TGTGCTAGCAGCTTTACACCGGGGCAGTCAAGAGGGCCCCAAGAGACCCAGTACTTC	CASSFTPGQSRGPQETQYF
NA	TRBD1	TRBJ2-1	TRBV7-2	TGTGCCAGCAGCGCTGGACAGGGAACCTACAATGAGCAGTTCTTC	CASSAGQGTYNEQFF
few	NA	TRBJ2-3	TRBV12-5	TGTGCTAGTGGACTTAGGTCAGATACGCAGTATTTT	CASGLRSDTQYF
NA	TRBD1	TRBJ1-2	TRBV19	TGTGCCAGTAGTACCGTGGACAGGGACTATGGCTACACCTTC	CASSTVDRDYGYTF
NA	NA	TRBJ2-5	TRBV12-3/TRBV12-4	TGTGCCAGCAGTTTAGGGGGTAGTGGGTTTGGCAATGAGCAGTACTTC	CASSLGGSGFGNEQYF
NA	NA	TRBJ2-1	TRBV29-1	TGCAGCGTAGGGATTGGGGCCCAGTTCTTC	CSVGIGAQFF
NA	TRBD1	TRBJ2-7	TRBV5-1	TGCGCCAGCACCTCTTCTGGACAGGGGGCAACCTACGAGCAGTACTTC	CASTSSGQGATYEQYF
few	NA	TRBJ2-1	TRBV29-1	TGCAGCGGCGTCCTGGGCGCTGGCAATGAGCAGTTCTTC	CSGVLGAGNEQFF
few	NA	TRBJ2-1	TRBV29-1	TGCAGCGTCCCTGAGGTAGGGGAGCAGTTCTTC	CSVPEVGEQFF
NA	NA	TRBJ2-1	TRBV7-9	TGTGCCAGCAGCCTAGTTCAGGAGCGCTCCTACAATGAGCAGTTCTTC	CASSLVQERSYNEQFF
NA	TRBD1	TRBJ1-2	TRBV6-5	TGTGCCAGCAGTACGGGACAGGGCGACCTTAACTATGGCTACACCTTC	CASSTGQGDLNYGYTF
few	TRBD2	TRBJ2-7	TRBV6-2/TRBV6-3	TGTGCCAGCAGTTCGGGACTAGCGGTTGTCGGTGAGCAGTACTTC	CASSSGLAVVGEQYF
few	NA	TRBJ1-6	TRBV6-6	TGTGCCAGCATCGACAGAGTCAACTATAATTCACCCCTCCACTTT	CASIDRVNYNSPLHF
NA	NA	TRBJ1-2	TRBV28	TGTGCCAGCAGGCCTGACAGTGGCTACACCTTC	CASRPDSGYTF
NA	NA	TRBJ2-1	TRBV5-6	TGTGCCAGCAGCTTGGATTTGGTGGAGCAGTTCTTC	CASSLDLVEQFF
NA	NA	TRBJ2-7	TRBV20-1	TGCAGTGCTAGGGCGGTTTACGAGCAGTACTTC	CSARAVYEQYF
NA	NA	TRBJ2-5	TRBV5-1	TGCGCCAGCAGCGCCATTGGGTTGGAGACCCAGTACTTC	CASSAIGLETQYF
NA	TRBD2	TRBJ2-7	TRBV3-1	TGTGCCAGCAGCTTAGATCCGGGAGGGCCTTACGAGCAGTACTTC	CASSLDPGGPYEQYF
NA	TRBD1	TRBJ2-7	TRBV7-9	TGTGCCACCGGGACAGGGAAATACGAGCAGTACTTC	CATGTGKYEQYF
once	TRBD1	TRBJ1-4	TRBV20-1	TGCAGTGCTCCCGCGACAGGGAGCCAAAAACTGTTTTTT	CSAPATGSQKLFF
NA	NA	TRBJ2-5	TRBV7-2	TGTGCCAGCAGCGCGGGATCCATAGTCGAGACCCAGTACTTC	CASSAGSIVETQYF
few	NA	TRBJ2-7	TRBV20-1	TGCAGTGCTCTTCCTCGGGGGGCGAACACCTACGAGCAGTACTTC	CSALPRGANTYEQYF
NA	TRBD2	TRBJ2-5	TRBV6-2/TRBV6-3	TGTGCCAGCGAGCTAGCGGGAGAGAAGGAGACCCAGTACTTC	CASELAGEKETQYF
NA	NA	TRBJ1-6	TRBV6-1	TGTGCCAGCACCCTTGTTAGTTCAGGGGTTAATAATTCACCCCTCCACTTT	CASTLVSSGVNNSPLHF
NA	TRBD2	TRBJ2-3	TRBV6-1	TGTGCCAGCAGTTCAGGGGCGGGAGGGCCCACAGATACGCAGTATTTT	CASSSGAGGPTDTQYF
NA	TRBD1	TRBJ2-7	TRBV10-3	TGTGCCGTCGTCGCAGGGGGCTTCAACGAGCAGTACTTC	CAVVAGGFNEQYF
NA	TRBD1	TRBJ1-2	TRBV3-1	TGTGCCAGCAGCCCCCGGACAGGGGGCGGCTACACCTTC	CASSPRTGGGYTF